Each of the 3 T cell receptor beta chains below was sequenced from the same sample in a study of T cell responses to AZD1222 COVID-19 vaccine. Generated by immunoSEQ multiplex PCR, the TCRdb table keeps only in-frame clones and is missing some. The data contain more than 85,000 clones, approximately 91% of them seen just once; the ten biggest clones take up roughly a sixth. The sequences come from peripheral blood, collected on day 0 of AZD1222 vaccination. Receptors were obtained from an adult in good health.

This sequence joins TRBV10-1 and TRBJ1-2; 7 nucleotides line up with TRBD1. Germline assignment: CDR1 WNHNN and CDR2 SYGVQD (reference sequence). The length of the CDR3 is 16 residues. V lost 0 bases and J lost 3; bases outside the gene matches: 7. CDR3 coding DNA: TGCGCCAGCAGTGAGTCTTCAAACGGGACAGACTATGGCTACACCTTC. It translates to CASSESSNGTDYGYTF.

The chain's CDR3 is CASSVVGAWGYTF. In nucleotides, the CDR3 is TGTGCCAGCAGCGTAGTCGGCGCATGGGGCTACACCTTC. The rearrangement links TRBV9 to TRBJ1-2; D gene uncertain. V dropped 0 bases and J dropped 8 bases, with 11 bases sitting between them. The germline V gene encodes CDR1 SGDLS and CDR2 YYNGEE. The CDR3 length is 13 residues. The variable domain in full, completed from reference TRBV9 and TRBJ1-2, reads DSGVTQTPKHLITATGQRVTLRCSPRSGDLSVYWYQQSLDQGLQFLIQYYNGEERAKGNILERFSAQQFPDLHSELNLSSLELGDSALYFCASSVVGAWGYTFGSGTRLTVV.

This chain uses TRBV28 with TRBJ2-5; the D gene could be TRBD1 or TRBD2 (5 bases each). The CDR3 runs to 14 residues. V was shortened by 3 bases and J by 1 base, with 9 bases between the two germline ends. The germline CDR1 and CDR2 sequences are MDHEN and SYDVKM. The CDR3 DNA sequence: TGTGCCAGCAGTTTTGGGGGATTCCAAGAGACCCAGTACTTC. It codes for CASSFGGFQETQYF.